This is a list of T cell receptor beta chains from one sample in a study of memory CD4+ T cells and cytomegalovirus serostatus. The data were produced by immunoSEQ multiplex PCR, yet TCRdb's version contains in-frame clones alone and is incomplete. The table has about 56,000 clones, roughly 77% seen once; the top ten hold around 2.5%. The material sequenced was memory CD4+ T cells from blood. These TCRs come from an adult in good health and CMV-seropositive. CDR3s include the opening cysteine and the closing phenylalanine or tryptophan. A D gene is named only where the DNA matches it firmly. Rows give clone size only sometimes, using once, few, many, or a class for an expanded clone.

CDR3nt: TGTGCCAGCAGTCGACAAACTAGTTCTGAGACCCAGTACTTC
CDR3aa: CASSRQTSSETQYF
d_gene: NA
abundance: once
v_gene: TRBV27
j_gene: TRBJ2-5

CDR3nt: TGTGCCAGCAGCAGGACAGGGGGTTATGAAAAACTGTTTTTT
CDR3aa: CASSRTGGYEKLFF
d_gene: TRBD1
abundance: NA
v_gene: TRBV7-2
j_gene: TRBJ1-4

CDR3nt: TGTGCCAGCAGCTTACAGGGGAGCGGGAGTTATTACGAGCAGTACTTC
CDR3aa: CASSLQGSGSYYEQYF
d_gene: TRBD2
abundance: NA
v_gene: TRBV7-2
j_gene: TRBJ2-7

CDR3nt: TGTGCCAGCAGTTTTGACGGACTCGGGGAGCTGTTTTTT
CDR3aa: CASSFDGLGELFF
d_gene: NA
abundance: few
v_gene: TRBV28
j_gene: TRBJ2-2

CDR3nt: TGTGCCAGCAGCTACAGGAGTAGAGAGACCCAGTACTTC
CDR3aa: CASSYRSRETQYF
d_gene: NA
abundance: NA
v_gene: TRBV6-5
j_gene: TRBJ2-5

CDR3nt: TGTGCCAGCAGCCCCAACAGGAACCAAGCTTTCTTT
CDR3aa: CASSPNRNQAFF
d_gene: NA
abundance: NA
v_gene: TRBV11-3
j_gene: TRBJ1-1

CDR3nt: TGTGCCAGCAGCTTCCGGGACGGAACCTACGAGCAGTACTTC
CDR3aa: CASSFRDGTYEQYF
d_gene: NA
abundance: NA
v_gene: TRBV5-6
j_gene: TRBJ2-7

CDR3nt: TGCGCCAGCAGCTTGGTCTTTCGGACTGGAGGTGCGGATGAGCAGTTCTTC
CDR3aa: CASSLVFRTGGADEQFF
d_gene: NA
abundance: NA
v_gene: TRBV5-1
j_gene: TRBJ2-1

CDR3nt: TGTGCCAGCAGATCGGGACAGGGGGTACGTGGCTACACCTTC
CDR3aa: CASRSGQGVRGYTF
d_gene: TRBD1
abundance: NA
v_gene: TRBV6-6
j_gene: TRBJ1-2

CDR3nt: TGCAGCGTTGACGGAGCGGGAGTCACAGATACGCAGTATTTT
CDR3aa: CSVDGAGVTDTQYF
d_gene: TRBD2
abundance: NA
v_gene: TRBV29-1
j_gene: TRBJ2-3

CDR3nt: TGTGCCAGCTCACCAGGGCCCAGGGGAAGATCTGGAAACACCATATATTTT
CDR3aa: CASSPGPRGRSGNTIYF
d_gene: NA
abundance: NA
v_gene: TRBV18
j_gene: TRBJ1-3

CDR3nt: TGTGCCAGCAAGAGACAGGGGCCGAAGACCCAGTACTTC
CDR3aa: CASKRQGPKTQYF
d_gene: TRBD1
abundance: once
v_gene: TRBV28
j_gene: TRBJ2-5

CDR3nt: TGCGCCAGCAGCGTCGGTAGCGGGAGGTACAATGAGCAGTTCTTC
CDR3aa: CASSVGSGRYNEQFF
d_gene: TRBD2
abundance: once
v_gene: TRBV5-1
j_gene: TRBJ2-1

CDR3nt: TGTGCCAGCAGCGATCTGGGGGCCTCAACCGCGACCCAGTACTTC
CDR3aa: CASSDLGASTATQYF
d_gene: NA
abundance: NA
v_gene: TRBV2
j_gene: TRBJ2-5

CDR3nt: TGTGCCAGCAGTTACACACAGGGTATCAACGAGCAGTACTTC
CDR3aa: CASSYTQGINEQYF
d_gene: NA
abundance: NA
v_gene: TRBV6-5
j_gene: TRBJ2-7

CDR3nt: TGTGCCAGCAGCTCTGGACCGGGACAGGGTAGGGAGCAGTACTTC
CDR3aa: CASSSGPGQGREQYF
d_gene: TRBD1
abundance: few
v_gene: TRBV11-2
j_gene: TRBJ2-7

CDR3nt: TGTGCCTGGAGTGTATCGTCCGGCTTCCCCTCCTACAATGAGCAGTTCTTC
CDR3aa: CAWSVSSGFPSYNEQFF
d_gene: NA
abundance: NA
v_gene: TRBV30
j_gene: TRBJ2-1

CDR3nt: TGTGCCTGGAGTTTGGACAGTCAATACAATGAGCAGTTCTTC
CDR3aa: CAWSLDSQYNEQFF
d_gene: NA
abundance: NA
v_gene: TRBV30
j_gene: TRBJ2-1

CDR3nt: TGCGCCAGCAGCCAAGATCCGGGACTAGCGACGTACCAAGAGACCCAGTACTTC
CDR3aa: CASSQDPGLATYQETQYF
d_gene: TRBD2
abundance: once
v_gene: TRBV4-3
j_gene: TRBJ2-5

CDR3nt: TGCGCCAGCAGCCAAGTGGCTAGCGGGTACAATGAGCAGTTCTTC
CDR3aa: CASSQVASGYNEQFF
d_gene: TRBD2
abundance: NA
v_gene: TRBV4-3
j_gene: TRBJ2-1

CDR3nt: TGCGCCAGCAGCTTCGCTCTAGCGGGACCATTCAAGGAGCAGTTCTTC
CDR3aa: CASSFALAGPFKEQFF
d_gene: TRBD2
abundance: few
v_gene: TRBV5-1
j_gene: TRBJ2-1

CDR3nt: TGTGCCAGCAGCTGGGACAGGGGGCATGGCTACACCTTC
CDR3aa: CASSWDRGHGYTF
d_gene: TRBD1
abundance: NA
v_gene: TRBV13
j_gene: TRBJ1-2

CDR3nt: TGTGCCAGCAGTGTTTACGGGGGGCAGGAGACCCAGTACTTC
CDR3aa: CASSVYGGQETQYF
d_gene: NA
abundance: few
v_gene: TRBV2
j_gene: TRBJ2-5

CDR3nt: TGTGCCAGCAGCCCGCAAGCGGGAACTTACAATGAGCAGTTCTTC
CDR3aa: CASSPQAGTYNEQFF
d_gene: TRBD2
abundance: NA
v_gene: TRBV7-3
j_gene: TRBJ2-1

CDR3nt: TGTGCCAGCAGTGTTGCCCCGGGGGGGGCGCAAGAGACCCAGTACTTC
CDR3aa: CASSVAPGGAQETQYF
d_gene: TRBD2
abundance: NA
v_gene: TRBV6-1
j_gene: TRBJ2-5

CDR3nt: TGTGCCAGCAGCGCCAGGGTGGGAGCCAAAAACATTCAGTACTTC
CDR3aa: CASSARVGAKNIQYF
d_gene: NA
abundance: once
v_gene: TRBV9
j_gene: TRBJ2-4

CDR3nt: TGTGCCAGCAGCTTATGGCAGGACCAGTTCTTC
CDR3aa: CASSLWQDQFF
d_gene: NA
abundance: NA
v_gene: TRBV7-9
j_gene: TRBJ2-1

CDR3nt: TGTGCCATCAGTGAGCCTCAGGGTTGGGAGCAGTTCTTC
CDR3aa: CAISEPQGWEQFF
d_gene: NA
abundance: NA
v_gene: TRBV10-3
j_gene: TRBJ2-1

CDR3nt: TGTGCCAGCAGCCCGGGGGCGGGCACAGATACGCAGTATTTT
CDR3aa: CASSPGAGTDTQYF
d_gene: NA
abundance: NA
v_gene: TRBV7-2
j_gene: TRBJ2-3

CDR3nt: TGTGCCTCAGGCAGTCCGGGAACAACTAATGAAAAACTGTTTTTT
CDR3aa: CASGSPGTTNEKLFF
d_gene: NA
abundance: NA
v_gene: TRBV30
j_gene: TRBJ1-4

CDR3nt: TGTGCCAGCTCACCACGAGGGACTAGCGGGTTACAAGAGACCCAGTACTTC
CDR3aa: CASSPRGTSGLQETQYF
d_gene: TRBD2
abundance: NA
v_gene: TRBV18
j_gene: TRBJ2-5

CDR3nt: TGTGCCAGCAGCTTAGGTGGTGCGAGCAATCAGCCCCAGCATTTT
CDR3aa: CASSLGGASNQPQHF
d_gene: NA
abundance: NA
v_gene: TRBV7-2
j_gene: TRBJ1-5

CDR3nt: TGTGCCAGTAGTATAGATGGAGGTGGAAACACCATATATTTT
CDR3aa: CASSIDGGGNTIYF
d_gene: NA
abundance: NA
v_gene: TRBV19
j_gene: TRBJ1-3

CDR3nt: TGTGCCACCAGCAGGGGAGGATATTCGACCACTGAAGCTTTCTTT
CDR3aa: CATSRGGYSTTEAFF
d_gene: NA
abundance: NA
v_gene: TRBV15
j_gene: TRBJ1-1

CDR3nt: TGTGCCAGCAGGGGACGTAGAGTGTCCTATGGCTACACCTTC
CDR3aa: CASRGRRVSYGYTF
d_gene: NA
abundance: NA
v_gene: TRBV6-5
j_gene: TRBJ1-2

CDR3nt: TGTGCCAGCTCACGCCCGAATATGGAGACCCAGTACTTC
CDR3aa: CASSRPNMETQYF
d_gene: NA
abundance: NA
v_gene: TRBV18
j_gene: TRBJ2-5

CDR3nt: TGTGCCACCCGGACTAGCGGGAGTACAGATACGCAGTATTTT
CDR3aa: CATRTSGSTDTQYF
d_gene: TRBD2
abundance: NA
v_gene: TRBV7-9
j_gene: TRBJ2-3

CDR3nt: TGTGCCAGCAGTCCTGGACAGGGGACATACACCGGGGAGCTGTTTTTT
CDR3aa: CASSPGQGTYTGELFF
d_gene: TRBD1
abundance: NA
v_gene: TRBV7-6
j_gene: TRBJ2-2

CDR3nt: TGCGCCAGCAACACGGCCTCCGCTCATACGCAGTATTTT
CDR3aa: CASNTASAHTQYF
d_gene: NA
abundance: NA
v_gene: TRBV4-1
j_gene: TRBJ2-3

CDR3nt: TGTGCCAGCAGCTTGGATATCGGGAGAGAAGAGACCCAGTACTTC
CDR3aa: CASSLDIGREETQYF
d_gene: NA
abundance: NA
v_gene: TRBV5-6
j_gene: TRBJ2-5

CDR3nt: TGTGCCTGGAGTCTAGACTCTGGGGCCAACGTCCTGACTTTC
CDR3aa: CAWSLDSGANVLTF
d_gene: NA
abundance: NA
v_gene: TRBV30
j_gene: TRBJ2-6

CDR3nt: TGTGCCAGCAGCGTAGCAGTAGGAAACACCATATATTTT
CDR3aa: CASSVAVGNTIYF
d_gene: NA
abundance: NA
v_gene: TRBV9
j_gene: TRBJ1-3

CDR3nt: TGTGCCAGCAGTTACATTCCGACCCGAGGACTGTTTTTT
CDR3aa: CASSYIPTRGLFF
d_gene: NA
abundance: NA
v_gene: TRBV6-5
j_gene: TRBJ1-4

CDR3nt: TGTGCCTGGAGCGAGACAGGAGTCAATCAGCCCCAGCATTTT
CDR3aa: CAWSETGVNQPQHF
d_gene: NA
abundance: NA
v_gene: TRBV30
j_gene: TRBJ1-5

CDR3nt: TGTGCCAGCAGTGCAGCCTACACCACTGATGCTTTCTTT
CDR3aa: CASSAAYTTDAFF
d_gene: NA
abundance: NA
v_gene: TRBV6-1
j_gene: TRBJ1-1

CDR3nt: TGTGCCAGCAGTCCAGGGACGTCCGAAAAACTGTTTTTT
CDR3aa: CASSPGTSEKLFF
d_gene: NA
abundance: NA
v_gene: TRBV6-6
j_gene: TRBJ1-4

CDR3nt: TGTGCCAGCAGCACAGGGGGATCGAACTATGGCTACACCTTC
CDR3aa: CASSTGGSNYGYTF
d_gene: TRBD1
abundance: NA
v_gene: TRBV25-1
j_gene: TRBJ1-2

CDR3nt: TGTGCCAGCAGCTTATGGACTAGCGGGAGGGGGGGCTCCTACAATGAGCAGTTCTTC
CDR3aa: CASSLWTSGRGGSYNEQFF
d_gene: TRBD2
abundance: NA
v_gene: TRBV7-9
j_gene: TRBJ2-1

CDR3nt: TGTGCCAGCAGCCGGACAGGTTCCTCCTACGAGCAGTACTTC
CDR3aa: CASSRTGSSYEQYF
d_gene: TRBD1
abundance: NA
v_gene: TRBV7-2
j_gene: TRBJ2-7

CDR3nt: TGCGCCAACAGCCGACAGCAAAGAGGGAATGAGCAGTTCTTC
CDR3aa: CANSRQQRGNEQFF
d_gene: NA
abundance: NA
v_gene: TRBV5-1
j_gene: TRBJ2-1